This TCR beta chain is from a study of blood T cell repertoires in COVID-19. Study-level background: The study drew acute and convalescent COVID-19 samples from the United States, Italy and Spain. The cDNA or gDNA used as material had been derived from T cells, B-cell-depleted T cells, or PBMCs.

As processed by the authors: Reference gene primer amplification gave estimated nucleated cell counts. The repertoire was sequenced with immunoSEQ multiplex PCR; TCRdb's copy has only in-frame clones and lacks some. V, J and clone size are those of that table, while D and trimming were read from the DNA. The profile covers 130,000 to 150,000 clones, with 80% to 90% appearing a single time and 6.5% to 9.5% taken by the ten largest. Enrolled during active infection, Seattle patients were then followed longitudinally. V shed 2 bases and J shed 4 bases, with 8 bases lying between them. Germline CDR1 and CDR2: SEHNR and FQNEAQ (reference sequence). The CDR3 sequence is 13 residues long.

The sample comprised peripheral blood. This sequence originates from a woman aged 60-75 years with COVID-19, enrolled during active disease. J is TRBJ1-2 and V is TRBV7-9; D possibly corresponds to TRBD1 (5 bases). This CDR3 is CASSLPDTYGYTF. The CDR3, as DNA: TGTGCCAGCAGCTTACCGGACACCTATGGCTACACCTTC. Full variable domain (outside the CDR3, taken from reference TRBV7-9 and TRBJ1-2): DTGVSQNPRHKITKRGQNVTFRCDPISEHNRLYWYRQTLGQGPEFLTYFQNEAQLEKSRLLSDRFSAERPKGSFSTLEIQRTEQGDSAMYLCASSLPDTYGYTFGSGTRLTVV.